This T cell receptor (beta chain) was found in a study of T cell clonotyping in hematopoietic cell transplantation. Study findings and constraints: After transplant, recipient diversity fell while pathologically expanded clonotypes grew through day 180.

On this clone itself: Antigen specificity is unknown.

TCRdb keeps only in-frame clones here, not all; method: immunoSEQ multiplex PCR. The sample records some 7,000 clones, 98% being singletons. This clonotype originated in a male patient between 60 and 69 years old who had an allogeneic stem cell transplant from a related donor, so the T cells may come from the graft donor. Some clones in this sample may be carry-over from other donors' samples. Sequencing used PBMCs, obtained 30 days after allogeneic stem cell transplant.

The CDR3 sequence: CASSEALQGNVLTF. DNA for the CDR3: TGTGCCAGCAGTGAAGCGCTTCAGGGTAACGTCCTGACTTTC. The chain carries TRBV6-1 and TRBJ2-6; perhaps TRBD1 as D (5 bases). Germline V gives CDR1 MNHNS, CDR2 SASEGT. This CDR3 region has 14 residues. The V end lost 0 bases, the J end lost 10 bases, and 10 bases lay between the germline ends.